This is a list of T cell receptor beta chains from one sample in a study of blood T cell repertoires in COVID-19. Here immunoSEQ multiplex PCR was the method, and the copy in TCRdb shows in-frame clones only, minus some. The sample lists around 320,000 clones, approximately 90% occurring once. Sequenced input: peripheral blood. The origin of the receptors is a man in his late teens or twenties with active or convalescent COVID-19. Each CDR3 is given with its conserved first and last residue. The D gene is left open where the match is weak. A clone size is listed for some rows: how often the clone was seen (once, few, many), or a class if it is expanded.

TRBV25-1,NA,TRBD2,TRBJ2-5,TGTGCCAGCAGTGAGTTAGCGGGGCGGGAGACCCAGTACTTC,CASSELAGRETQYF
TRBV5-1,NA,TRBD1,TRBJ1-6,TGCGCCAGCAGCGGGCGGACAGGAACGGGTTCACCCCTCCACTTT,CASSGRTGTGSPLHF
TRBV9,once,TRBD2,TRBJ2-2,TGTGCCAGCAGCTTCCCATGGGGGGGGACGAACACCGGGGAGCTGTTTTTT,CASSFPWGGTNTGELFF
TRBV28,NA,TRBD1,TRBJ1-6,TGTGCCAGCAGTGACAGGGAGCCCATATATAATTCACCCCTCCACTTT,CASSDREPIYNSPLHF
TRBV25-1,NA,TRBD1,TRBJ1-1,TGTGCCAGCGCCCTAGGGGGCGGCGAAGCTTTCTTT,CASALGGGEAFF
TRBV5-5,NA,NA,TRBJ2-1,TGTGCCAGCCGATCTCTGGGGGCTAGGACTGGCTCCTACAATGAGCAGTTCTTC,CASRSLGARTGSYNEQFF
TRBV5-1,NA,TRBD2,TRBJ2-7,TGCGCCAGCAGCTCCTTAGCGGGAGGGCCCTACGAGCAGTACTTC,CASSSLAGGPYEQYF
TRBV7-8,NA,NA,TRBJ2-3,TGTGCCAGCAGCCTACAGGGGACTAGCACAGATACGCAGTATTTT,CASSLQGTSTDTQYF
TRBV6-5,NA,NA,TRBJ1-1,TGTGCCAGCAGTACCTACAGGAAGAACACTGAAGCTTTCTTT,CASSTYRKNTEAFF
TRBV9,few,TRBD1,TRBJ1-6,TGTGCCAGCAGCGCCCACAGGGGCGGCTCCTATAATTCACCCCTCCACTTT,CASSAHRGGSYNSPLHF
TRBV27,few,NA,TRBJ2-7,TGTGCCAGCAGTTTAGTCGGCGGGATGACCTACGAGCAGTACTTC,CASSLVGGMTYEQYF
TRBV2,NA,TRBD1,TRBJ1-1,TGTGCCAGCAGCTCCGGGACAGGGGGTTACGTGAACACTGAAGCTTTCTTT,CASSSGTGGYVNTEAFF
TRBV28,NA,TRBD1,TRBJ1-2,TGTGCCAGCAGTTCGTACCAACCCTTCCTCCGGGACAGGGGGGTATGGAACTATGGCTACACCTTC,CASSSYQPFLRDRGVWNYGYTF
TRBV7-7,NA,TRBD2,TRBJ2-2,TGTGCCAGCGGGGATGAAGAAGGGAGGGACACCGGGGAGCTGTTTTTT,CASGDEEGRDTGELFF
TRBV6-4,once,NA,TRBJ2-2,TGTGCCAGCAGTGACCCCAGACACTCCGGGGAGCTGTTTTTT,CASSDPRHSGELFF
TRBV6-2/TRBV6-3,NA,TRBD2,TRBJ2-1,TGTGCCAGCAGTTACATCGGGACTAGTAACAATGAGCAGTTCTTC,CASSYIGTSNNEQFF
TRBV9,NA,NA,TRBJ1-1,TGTGCCAGCAGCGCGACAGGAATGAACACTGAAGCTTTCTTT,CASSATGMNTEAFF
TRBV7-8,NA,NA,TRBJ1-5,TGTGCCATCTCCAGTCCGGGGGGCAATCAGCCCCAGCATTTT,CAISSPGGNQPQHF
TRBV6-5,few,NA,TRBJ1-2,TGTGCCAGCAGTTACTTCTTGGACAGCTATGGCTACACCTTC,CASSYFLDSYGYTF
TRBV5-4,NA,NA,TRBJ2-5,TGTGCCAGCAGCTTCGACAGGGAGACCCAGTACTTC,CASSFDRETQYF
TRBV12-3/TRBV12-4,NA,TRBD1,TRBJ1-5,TGTGCCAGTGGGGGACAGGGGAGTCAGCCCCAGCATTTT,CASGGQGSQPQHF
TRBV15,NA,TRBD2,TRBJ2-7,TGTGCCACCAGCAGAGATCTAGCGGGACTATACGAGCAGTACTTC,CATSRDLAGLYEQYF
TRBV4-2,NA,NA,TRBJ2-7,TGTGCCAGCAGCCAAGAAGCAGGCATGAAGCAGTACTTC,CASSQEAGMKQYF
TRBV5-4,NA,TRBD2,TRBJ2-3,TGTGCCAGCAGCCCGGGACTAGCGGGAGTAGATACGCAGTATTTT,CASSPGLAGVDTQYF
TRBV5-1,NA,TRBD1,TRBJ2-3,TGCGCCAGCAGCTTGGACCCTTCCACAGGGGAGTATTTT,CASSLDPSTGEYF
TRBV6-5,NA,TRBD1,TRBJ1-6,TGTGCCAGCAGCCTGGACAGGTCGCGATCACCCCTCCACTTT,CASSLDRSRSPLHF
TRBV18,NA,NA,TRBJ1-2,TGTGCCAGCTCACCTAACGCAGGGAGGTATGGCTACACCTTC,CASSPNAGRYGYTF
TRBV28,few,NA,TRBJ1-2,TGTGCCAGCAGTCCCGTCTGGGGCCCAAACTATGGCTACACCTTC,CASSPVWGPNYGYTF
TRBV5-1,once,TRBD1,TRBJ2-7,TGCGCCAGCAGCTTGACTACAGGGGGGAACCCCTACGAGCAGTACTTC,CASSLTTGGNPYEQYF
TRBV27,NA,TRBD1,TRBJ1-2,TGTGCCAGCAGTTTAATCACAGGGGGGTACTATGGCTACACCTTC,CASSLITGGYYGYTF
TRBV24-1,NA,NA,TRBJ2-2,TGTGCCACCAGCGGGGAAGGGGAGCTGTTTTTT,CATSGEGELFF
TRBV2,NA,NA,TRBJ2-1,TGTGCCAGCAGTTATACAGGTGATGAGCAGTTCTTC,CASSYTGDEQFF
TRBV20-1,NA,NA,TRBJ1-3,TGCAGTGCTAGTATCGGGAACTCTGGAAACACCATATATTTT,CSASIGNSGNTIYF
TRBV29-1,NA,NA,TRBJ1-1,TGCAGCGTTGAATGGGGGAGGGAAGCTTTCTTT,CSVEWGREAFF
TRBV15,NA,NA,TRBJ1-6,TGTGCCACCAGCAGAGGACAGAATAATTCACCCCTCCACTTT,CATSRGQNNSPLHF
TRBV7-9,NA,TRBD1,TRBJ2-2,TGTGCCAGCAGCATCGGACAGGGTGACGCCGGGGAGCTGTTTTTT,CASSIGQGDAGELFF
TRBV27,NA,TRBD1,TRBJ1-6,TGTGCCAGCAGTTTAGGGGGACAGGGGGCTTATTCACCCCTCCACTTT,CASSLGGQGAYSPLHF
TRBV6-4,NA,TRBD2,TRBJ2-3,TGTGCCAGCAGTGTCGCTAGCGGGAGCACAGATACGCAGTATTTT,CASSVASGSTDTQYF
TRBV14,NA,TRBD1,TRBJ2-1,TGTGCCAGCAGCCATCCGGGACAGGGGGCCTACAATGAGCAGTTCTTC,CASSHPGQGAYNEQFF
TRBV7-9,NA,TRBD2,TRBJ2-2,TGTGCCAGCAGCTTGACTAGCGGGAGGGCCGGGGAGCTGTTTTTT,CASSLTSGRAGELFF
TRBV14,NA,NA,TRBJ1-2,TGTGCCAGCAGCCAAGATAAGTCGTGGGTCCGGGGCTATGGCTACACCTTC,CASSQDKSWVRGYGYTF
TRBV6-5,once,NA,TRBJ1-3,TGTGCCAGCAGTTCACAGGGATCTTCTGGAAACACCATATATTTT,CASSSQGSSGNTIYF
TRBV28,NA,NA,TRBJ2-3,TGTGCCAGCACTAGACAGGGCACAGATACGCAGTATTTT,CASTRQGTDTQYF
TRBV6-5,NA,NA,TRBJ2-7,TGTGCCACCAACCAGGGGTTTAGCTACGAGCAGTACTTC,CATNQGFSYEQYF
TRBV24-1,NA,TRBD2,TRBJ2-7,TGTGCCACCCAAAACGGACTAGCGGATTACGAGCAGTACTTC,CATQNGLADYEQYF
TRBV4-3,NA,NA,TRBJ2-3,TGCGCCAGCAGCCAAGGGCCCGCAAGCACAGATACGCAGTATTTT,CASSQGPASTDTQYF
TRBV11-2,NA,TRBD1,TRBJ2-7,TGTGCCAGCAGCTTAAGGGATGACAGGGGGTTATACGAGCAGTACTTC,CASSLRDDRGLYEQYF
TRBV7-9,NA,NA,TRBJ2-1,TGTGCCAGCAGCTTAGTTAGGAGGGGACCTCACAATGAGCAGTTCTTC,CASSLVRRGPHNEQFF
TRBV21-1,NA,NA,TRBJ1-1,TGTGCCAGCAGCAAAGAGGCAGGGATGAACACTGAAGCTTTCTTT,CASSKEAGMNTEAFF
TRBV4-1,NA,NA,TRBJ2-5,TGCGCCAGCAGCGATCCAAGGGGGCGGGATAAAGAGACCCAGTACTTC,CASSDPRGRDKETQYF
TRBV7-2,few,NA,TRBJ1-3,TGTGCCAGCAGCTCCTTTATCCGGGGCACCATATATTTT,CASSSFIRGTIYF
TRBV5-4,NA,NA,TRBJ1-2,TGTGCCAGCAGAAGCGACAGACCCCCGGCGAACTATGGCTACACCTTC,CASRSDRPPANYGYTF
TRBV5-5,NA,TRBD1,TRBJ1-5,TGTGCCAGCAGTTTGTTACAGGGGGCAAGGCAGCCCCAGCATTTT,CASSLLQGARQPQHF